The present T cell receptor (beta chain) was sequenced within a study of blood T cell repertoires in COVID-19. Study summary: Material from acute and convalescent COVID-19 was sourced from the United States, Italy and Spain. Sample material is recorded as cDNA or gDNA derived from T cells, B-cell-depleted T cells, or PBMCs.

The length of the CDR3 is 16 residues. V was pared by 2 bases and J by 0 bases, with 8 bases between. In germline, CDR1 is SNHLY, CDR2 FYNNEI. Produced via immunoSEQ multiplex PCR; TCRdb's table is partial and in-frame only. The data contain thousands of clones, 70% to 90% of them singletons. The receptor was isolated from a human donor in a cohort sampled during active COVID-19. The sequenced sample was peripheral blood. The V and J genes are TRBV2 and TRBJ2-6; no firm D call. The CDR3 DNA reads as TGTGCCAGCAGTGAACAGGCCAGCTCTGGGGCCAACGTCCTGACTTTC. Protein product: CASSEQASSGANVLTF.